What follows are 17 T cell receptor beta chains derived from one specimen sequenced in a study of T cell changes during pregnancy in multiple sclerosis. TCRdb's table, derived via immunoSEQ multiplex PCR, lists solely in-frame clones and lacks some. The table shows approximately 92,000 clones, with approximately 92% occurring only once. The sample was peripheral blood, taken in the first trimester of pregnancy. The receptors stem from a female donor with multiple sclerosis, enrolled in a pregnancy study.

This chain uses TRBV5-1 with TRBJ1-3, with D perhaps TRBD1 (5 bases). Per germline, CDR1 SGHRS and CDR2 YFSETQ. V was trimmed by 1 base and J by 0 bases, leaving 8 bases between them. The CDR3 is 15 residues long. This CDR3 reads CASSLRQSSGNTIYF. CDR3 in DNA: TGCGCCAGCAGCTTGCGACAGTCCTCTGGAAACACCATATATTTT. Together with reference TRBV5-1 and TRBJ1-3, the CDR3 gives the full variable domain: KAGVTQTPRYLIKTRGQQVTLSCSPISGHRSVSWYQQTPGQGLQFLFEYFSETQRNKGNFPGRFSGRQFSNSRSEMNVSTLELGDSALYLCASSLRQSSGNTIYFGEGSWLTVV.

The V call is TRBV30, the J call TRBJ1-6, with D tentatively TRBD1 (6 bases). Germline V gives CDR1 GTSNPN, CDR2 SVGIG (reference sequence). CDR3 length equals 12 residues. V lost 4 bases and J 7 bases, leaving 8 bases between the germline ends. The CDR3 here is CAWNRVNSPLHF. Written as DNA, the CDR3 is TGTGCCTGGAACAGGGTAAATTCACCCCTCCACTTT.

The rearrangement uses TRBV5-1 and TRBJ2-7; TRBD1 aligns across 8 bases. The CDR3 runs 16 residues. The germline gives CDR1 SGHRS, CDR2 YFSETQ. V trimming: 0 bases; J trimming: 5 bases; junction bases outside the gene matches: 10. CDR3 sequence (DNA): TGCGCCAGCAGCTTGGCCATCAGGGGGCGCTTCGACGAGCAGTACTTC. It is translated as CASSLAIRGRFDEQYF.

The chain recombines TRBV13 with TRBJ2-3; D is unclear. The CDR3 consists of 15 residues. Per the germline V gene, CDR1 is PRHDT and CDR2 is FYEKMQ (reference sequence). Trimming took off 0 bases at V and 2 bases at J, with 9 bases between the two ends. CDR3 region: CASSLGGVSTDTQYF. The CDR3 DNA reads as TGTGCCAGCAGCTTAGGTGGAGTATCCACAGATACGCAGTATTTT.

V usage is TRBV10-3 and J usage is TRBJ2-2; 9 nucleotides match TRBD2. The ends lost 6 bases at V and 7 bases at J; junction bases unmatched: 9. The CDR3 has 15 amino acids. Germline V lookup: CDR1 ENHRY, CDR2 SYGVKD. The CDR3 is CAIRTGTSIGGELFF. In DNA form, the CDR3 reads TGTGCCATCAGGACCGGGACTAGCATTGGCGGGGAGCTGTTTTTT.

V is TRBV10-3 and J is TRBJ2-1, with 7 bases that match TRBD2. CDR3 length: 14 amino acids. With 9 bases clipped from V and 0 bases from J, the junction kept 5 bases outside the gene matches. Looked up from germline, CDR1 is ENHRY and CDR2 is SYGVKD. The CDR3 region is CAISSGPSYNEQFF. In DNA form, the CDR3 reads TGTGCCATAAGTAGCGGGCCCTCCTACAATGAGCAGTTCTTC.

The rearrangement links TRBV14 to TRBJ2-2; tentatively, D is TRBD1 (6 bases). V lost 3 bases and J 5 bases, leaving 16 bases between the germline ends. Germline loops: CDR1 SGHDN, CDR2 FVKESK. CDR3 length: 16 residues. Here the CDR3 DNA reads TGTGCCAGCAGCCATGTACAGGGATTCGGGACCGGGGAGCTGTTTTTT. Translated, it gives CASSHVQGFGTGELFF. The full variable domain, in which reference TRBV14 and TRBJ2-2 provide the parts outside the CDR3, is EAGVTQFPSHSVIEKGQTVTLRCDPISGHDNLYWYRRVMGKEIKFLLHFVKESKQDESGMPNNRFLAERTGGTYSTLKVQPAELEDSGVYFCASSHVQGFGTGELFFGEGSRLTVL.

The chain employs TRBV29-1 and TRBJ2-7; 7 bases are a match to TRBD2. Per germline, CDR1 SQVTM and CDR2 ANQGSEA. The CDR3 is 12 residues long. V was clipped by 7 bases and J by 0 bases; unmatched bases: 3. CDR3 in DNA: TGCAGCGCGACTAGCAGCTCCTACGAGCAGTACTTC. This encodes CSATSSSYEQYF.

V gene TRBV15 combines with J gene TRBJ1-5; TRBD1 aligns across 7 bases. This CDR3 contains 13 residues. Trimming at V came to 5 bases and at J to 6 bases, leaving 4 bases not matched to a gene. Per the germline V gene, CDR1 is LNHNV and CDR2 is YYDKDF (reference sequence). DNA of the CDR3: TGTGCCACCAGCGCCTACAGGGGTCAGCCCCAGCATTTT. It codes for CATSAYRGQPQHF.

The chain is built from TRBV15 and TRBJ2-7, with D possibly matching TRBD2 (5 bases). There are 18 residues in the CDR3. V was shortened by 0 bases and J by 4 bases, with 22 bases between the two germline ends. CDR1 is LNHNV and CDR2 is YYDKDF in the germline V gene (reference sequence). The CDR3 DNA sequence: TGTGCCACCAGCAGAGACCCCATTACGACACCGGGGTTTTACGAGCAGTACTTC. Encoded protein: CATSRDPITTPGFYEQYF.

The rearrangement joins TRBV4-1 to TRBJ2-1; D is possibly TRBD1 (5 bases). Trimming cost V 3 bases and J 9 bases, with 9 bases left between them. Germline V gene lookup returns CDR1 MGHRA and CDR2 YSYEKL. CDR3 size: 12 residues. This CDR3 reads CASSHSGIEQFF. CDR3 DNA: TGCGCCAGCAGCCACTCAGGGATTGAGCAGTTCTTC.

This clone occurred once. The chain employs TRBV15 and TRBJ2-3, with D possibly matching TRBD2 (5 bases). The CDR3 has 17 amino acids. CDR1 and CDR2 from the germline V gene are LNHNV and YYDKDF (reference sequence). The ends were cut back, 1 base at V and 2 bases at J, with 16 bases in the middle. The CDR3 is CATSRVPLDFLTDTQYF. For the CDR3, the DNA is TGTGCCACCAGCAGAGTACCCCTGGACTTCCTCACAGATACGCAGTATTTT.

This rearrangement joins TRBV7-9 to TRBJ1-1, with a tentative D call TRBD1 (6 bases). The V end lost 7 bases, the J end lost 1 base, and 13 bases lay between the germline ends. The CDR3 totals 14 residues. Germline V lookup: CDR1 SEHNR, CDR2 FQNEAQ (reference sequence). CDR3 DNA sequence: TGTGCCAGCACCCTCCCAGGGGAGAACACTGAAGCTTTCTTT. As protein: CASTLPGENTEAFF.

The chain couples TRBV28 to TRBJ1-2; the match to TRBD1 covers 9 bases. This CDR3 spans 15 amino acids. Germline CDR1 is MDHEN and CDR2 is SYDVKM. V lost 2 bases, J lost 7 bases, and 8 bases stayed unmatched. CDR3 coding DNA: TGTGCCAGCAGTTTACCAGAACAGGGGGCGCCTGGCTACACCTTC. Translating gives CASSLPEQGAPGYTF.

The chain combines TRBV15 with TRBJ2-3; D is perhaps TRBD1 (6 bases). Deletions cut 3 bases from V and 3 bases from J, with 13 bases between. This CDR3 contains 15 residues. Looked up from germline, CDR1 is LNHNV and CDR2 is YYDKDF (reference sequence). CDR3 sequence (DNA): TGTGCCACCAGCAGGCCCAGGGGAAGTACAGATACGCAGTATTTT. Protein product: CATSRPRGSTDTQYF.

The chain uses TRBV4-2 and TRBJ2-1, with TRBD1 identical over 7 bases. Germline V CDR1 and CDR2: LGHNA, YNFKEQ. This CDR3 comprises 15 residues. V was clipped by 0 bases and J by 6 bases; unmatched bases: 5. The CDR3 region has the DNA TGTGCCAGCAGCCAAGAACCCCGGGACAGCAATGAGCAGTTCTTC. Its protein product is CASSQEPRDSNEQFF.

This clone appeared a single time. The chain employs TRBV5-1 and TRBJ1-2, with 7 bases that match TRBD1. Germline assignment: CDR1 SGHRS and CDR2 YFSETQ. The CDR3 loop spans 14 amino acids. V shed 4 bases and J 7 bases; nucleotides not matched to a gene: 10. CDR3 protein: CASSPAGQLSGYTF. The CDR3, as DNA: TGCGCCAGCAGCCCTGCGGGACAGTTATCTGGCTACACCTTC.